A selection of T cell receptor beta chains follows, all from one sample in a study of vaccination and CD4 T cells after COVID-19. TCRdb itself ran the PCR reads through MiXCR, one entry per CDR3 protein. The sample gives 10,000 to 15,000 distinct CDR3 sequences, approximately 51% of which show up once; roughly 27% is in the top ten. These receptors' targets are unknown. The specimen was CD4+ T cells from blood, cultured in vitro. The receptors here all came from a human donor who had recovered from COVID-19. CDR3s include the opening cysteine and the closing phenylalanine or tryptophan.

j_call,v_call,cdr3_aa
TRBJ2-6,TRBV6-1,CASSETGGISLSGANVLTF
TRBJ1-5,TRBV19,CATEGWIEGQGYQPQHF
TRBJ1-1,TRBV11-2,CASSLVRMNTEAFF
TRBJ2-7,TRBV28,CASSLVGGSYEQYF
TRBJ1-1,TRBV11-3,CASSLDRLGTEAFF
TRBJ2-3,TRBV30,CAWSVGDTQYF
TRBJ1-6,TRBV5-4,CASSLRGKDSPLHF
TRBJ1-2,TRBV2,CASSEVTTGAGYTF
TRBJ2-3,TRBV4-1,CASSPWGLAGAEKYF
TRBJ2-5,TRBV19,CASSRQAQETQYF
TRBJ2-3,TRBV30,CAWRQGGKDTQYF
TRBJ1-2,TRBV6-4,CARNTPRFVDGYTF
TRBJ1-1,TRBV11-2,CASRYPGQGPAFF
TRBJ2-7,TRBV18,CASSPPSWGDGSYEQYF
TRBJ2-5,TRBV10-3,CAISGGTPGEETQYF
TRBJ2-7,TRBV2,CASRAGRVGEQYF
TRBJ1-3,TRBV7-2,CASSPIAGFVAGNTIYF
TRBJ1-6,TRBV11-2,CASSEGRGALNSPLHF
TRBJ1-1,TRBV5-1,CASSFQTISTGGSTEAFF
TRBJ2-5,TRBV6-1,CASSGGTGGRETQYF
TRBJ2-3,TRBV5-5,CASSLFGQLTDTQYF
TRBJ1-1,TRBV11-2,CASSLRASTEAFF
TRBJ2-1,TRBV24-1,CATSEGLAGNNEQFF
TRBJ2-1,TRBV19,CASSIEGLGYNEQFF
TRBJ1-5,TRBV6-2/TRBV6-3,CASSYIGQGLGNQPQHF
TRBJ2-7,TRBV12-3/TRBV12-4,CASSLSGGSYEQYF
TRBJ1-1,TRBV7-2,CASSFSVNTEAFF
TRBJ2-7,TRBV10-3,CAIRSGTSGYEQYF
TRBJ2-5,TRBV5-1,CASRYGRLQETQYF
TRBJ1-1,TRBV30,CAWSRQVNTEAFF
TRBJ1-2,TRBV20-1,CSASDRVEDYGYTF
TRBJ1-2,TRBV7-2,CASSLTTGLGYGYTF
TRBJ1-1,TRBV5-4,CASSLNFRVEEAFF
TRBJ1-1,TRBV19,CASSIQMNTEAFF
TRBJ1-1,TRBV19,CASSRRGRDTEAFF
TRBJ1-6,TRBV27,CANSPLGGGNSPLHF
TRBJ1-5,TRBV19,CASSIDRGGNQPQHF
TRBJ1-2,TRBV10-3,CAISPQGADYGYTF
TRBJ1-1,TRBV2,CASSLRREVAFF
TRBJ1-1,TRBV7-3,CASSSYRNTEAFF
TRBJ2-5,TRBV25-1,CASSEYTDRETQYF
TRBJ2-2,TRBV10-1,CASSESLAGIGTGELFF
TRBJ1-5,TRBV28,CASSVTKSGTQHF
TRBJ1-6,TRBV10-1,CARSRAGRNNSPLHF
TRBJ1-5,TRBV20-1,CSAVAGTGGQPQHF
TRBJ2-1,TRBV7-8,CASSLLRTRYYNEQFF
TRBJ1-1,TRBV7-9,CASSLWGSWTEAFF
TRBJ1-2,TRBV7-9,CASTNPGTGDGYTF
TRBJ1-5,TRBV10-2,CASSDGEVRSFAGEPQHF
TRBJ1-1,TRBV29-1,CSVKQGIEAFF
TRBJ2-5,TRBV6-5,CASSWGLEETQYF